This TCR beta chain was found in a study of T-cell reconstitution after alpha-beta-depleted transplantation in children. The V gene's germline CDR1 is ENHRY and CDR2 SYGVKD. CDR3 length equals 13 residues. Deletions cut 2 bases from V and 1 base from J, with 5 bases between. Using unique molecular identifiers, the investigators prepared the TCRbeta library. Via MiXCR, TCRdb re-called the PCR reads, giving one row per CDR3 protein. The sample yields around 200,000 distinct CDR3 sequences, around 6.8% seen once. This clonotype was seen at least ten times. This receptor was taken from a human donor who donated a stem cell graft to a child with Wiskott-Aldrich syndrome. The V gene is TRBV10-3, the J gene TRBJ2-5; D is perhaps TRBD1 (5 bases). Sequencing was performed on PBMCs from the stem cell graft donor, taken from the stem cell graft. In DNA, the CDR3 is TGTGCCATCAGTGAGACAGGCCAAGAGACCCAGTACTTC. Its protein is CAISETGQETQYF.